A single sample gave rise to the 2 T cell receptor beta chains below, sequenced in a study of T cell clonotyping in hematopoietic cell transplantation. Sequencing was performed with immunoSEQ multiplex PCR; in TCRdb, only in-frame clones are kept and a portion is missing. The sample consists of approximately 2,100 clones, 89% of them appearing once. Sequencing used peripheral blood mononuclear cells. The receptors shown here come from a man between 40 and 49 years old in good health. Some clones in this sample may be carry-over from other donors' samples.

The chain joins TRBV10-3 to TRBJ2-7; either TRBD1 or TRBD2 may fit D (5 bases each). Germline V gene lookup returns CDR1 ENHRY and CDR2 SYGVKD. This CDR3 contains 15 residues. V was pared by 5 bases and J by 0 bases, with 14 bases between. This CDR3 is CAISPFGGSSYEQYF. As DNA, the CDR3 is TGTGCCATCAGTCCTTTTGGGGGAAGCTCCTACGAGCAGTACTTC.

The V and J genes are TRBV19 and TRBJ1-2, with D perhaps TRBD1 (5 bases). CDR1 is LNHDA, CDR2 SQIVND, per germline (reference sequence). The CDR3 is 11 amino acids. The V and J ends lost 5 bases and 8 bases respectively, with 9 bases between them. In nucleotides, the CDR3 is TGTGCCAGTAGTCAGGGAGTAGGCTACACCTTC. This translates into CASSQGVGYTF.